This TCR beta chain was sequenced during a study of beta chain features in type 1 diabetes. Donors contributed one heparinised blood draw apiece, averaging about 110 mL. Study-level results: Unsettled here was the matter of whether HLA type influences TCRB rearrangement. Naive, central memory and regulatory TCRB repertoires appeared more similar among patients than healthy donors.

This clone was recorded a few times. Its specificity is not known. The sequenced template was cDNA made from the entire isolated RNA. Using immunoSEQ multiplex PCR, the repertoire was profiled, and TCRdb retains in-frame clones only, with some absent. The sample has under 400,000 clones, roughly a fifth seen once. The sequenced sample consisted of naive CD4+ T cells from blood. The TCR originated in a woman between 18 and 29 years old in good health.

In nucleotides, the CDR3 is TGTGCCAGCGCCAGCGGGGAGCTGTTTTTT. Its translation is CASASGELFF. The J gene is TRBJ2-2, the V gene TRBV7-9; D gene uncertain. CDR1 and CDR2 from the germline V gene are SEHNR and FQNEAQ (reference sequence). The V end was cut by 8 bases, the J end by 7 bases, with 5 bases between. CDR3 size: 10 residues.